The clone carrying this TCR beta chain appeared many times. Its antigen is not identified. Stated time point: newly diagnosed GD, antithyroid drugs for less than 3 months. RNA from PBMCs was the source of the TCR library. The germline V gene has CDR1 SEHNR and CDR2 FQNEAQ (reference sequence). This CDR3 is 13 amino acids long. The ends were cut back, 5 bases at V and 1 base at J, with 9 bases in the middle. This entry is derived from a study of regulatory T cells in long-lasting Graves disease. About the research overall: Antithyroid drug intake by newly diagnosed Graves' patients had lasted under 3 months.

Study conclusions and caveats: Comparison showed that persistent patients shared more public clonotypes (around 3,000) than new patients (approximately 930). It was in persistent disease that TRBV28, TRBJ1-2 and TRBJ2-5 were favored. Examination was confined to peripheral blood, excluding thyroid tissue.

TCR beta libraries were built with iRepertoire HTBI primers and Arm-PCR of CDR3 regions. Using its own MiXCR run on the multiplex PCR reads, TCRdb lists one record per CDR3 protein. The repertoire holds around 320,000 distinct CDR3 sequences, with roughly a sixth as singletons. These same data were also listed under a study on T cells in Graves' hyperthyroidism and ophthalmopathy.

The TCR comes from a man aged 35-49 years with Graves disease. Sequenced material: peripheral blood mononuclear cells (PBMCs), taken at new diagnosis, from a patient treated with antithyroid drugs. V and J are TRBV7-9 and TRBJ2-7; unclear D gene. This CDR3 is CASSPSGSYEQYF. In DNA form, the CDR3 reads TGTGCCAGCAGCCCTTCTGGTTCCTACGAGCAGTACTTC. The entire variable domain, with the rest obtained from reference TRBV7-9 and TRBJ2-7, is as follows: DTGVSQNPRHKITKRGQNVTFRCDPISEHNRLYWYRQTLGQGPEFLTYFQNEAQLEKSRLLSDRFSAERPKGSFSTLEIQRTEQGDSAMYLCASSPSGSYEQYFGPGTRLTVT.